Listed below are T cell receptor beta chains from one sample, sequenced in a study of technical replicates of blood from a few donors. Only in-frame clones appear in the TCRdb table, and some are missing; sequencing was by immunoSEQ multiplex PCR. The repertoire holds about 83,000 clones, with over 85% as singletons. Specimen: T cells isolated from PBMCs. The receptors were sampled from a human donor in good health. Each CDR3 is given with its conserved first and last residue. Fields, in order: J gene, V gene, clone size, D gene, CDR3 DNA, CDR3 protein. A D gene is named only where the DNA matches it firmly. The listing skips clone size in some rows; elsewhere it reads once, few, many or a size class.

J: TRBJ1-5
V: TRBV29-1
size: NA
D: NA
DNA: TGCAGCGTTAGTGGGGACATGTATCAGCCCCAGCATTTT
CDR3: CSVSGDMYQPQHF

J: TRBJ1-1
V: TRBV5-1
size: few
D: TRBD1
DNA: TGCGCCAGCAGCTCCACAGGGGAGGAAATGTCTGAAGCTTTCTTT
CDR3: CASSSTGEEMSEAFF

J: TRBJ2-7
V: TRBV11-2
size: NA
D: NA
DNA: TGTGCCAGCAGCTTTACTAGCCTCTCGGATACCTCCTACGAGCAGTACTTC
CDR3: CASSFTSLSDTSYEQYF

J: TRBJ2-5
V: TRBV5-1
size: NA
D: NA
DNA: TGCGCCAGCAGCTATCAGGCGGAGACCCAGTACTTC
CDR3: CASSYQAETQYF

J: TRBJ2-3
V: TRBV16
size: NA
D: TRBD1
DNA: TGTGCCAGCAGCCAATTATCCAGGGGGCCCGGCACAGATACGCAGTATTTT
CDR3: CASSQLSRGPGTDTQYF

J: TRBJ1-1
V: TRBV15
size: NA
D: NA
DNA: TGTGCCACCAGCAGAGCACTATCCGGCGACACTGAAGCTTTCTTT
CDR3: CATSRALSGDTEAFF

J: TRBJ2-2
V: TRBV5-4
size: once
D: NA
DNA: TGTGCCAGCAGCTTGAACCGGGAGAGCACCGGGGAGCTGTTTTTT
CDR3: CASSLNRESTGELFF

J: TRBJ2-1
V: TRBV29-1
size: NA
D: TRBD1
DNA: TGCAGCGTCACACCGGGACAGGGATTTGCGGGAGCCGTCACAACCTACAATGAGCAGTTCTTC
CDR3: CSVTPGQGFAGAVTTYNEQFF

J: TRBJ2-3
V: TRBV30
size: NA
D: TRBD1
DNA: TGTGCCTGGAGTCGCACAGGGGCGGACACAGATACGCAGTATTTT
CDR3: CAWSRTGADTDTQYF

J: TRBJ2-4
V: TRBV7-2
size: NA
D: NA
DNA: TGTGCCAGCAGCTCGGTACTAGCCAAAAACATTCAGTACTTC
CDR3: CASSSVLAKNIQYF

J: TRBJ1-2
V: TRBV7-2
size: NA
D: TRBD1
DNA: TGTGCCAGCAGCTTCCGGACAGGACTTAACTATGGCTACACCTTC
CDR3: CASSFRTGLNYGYTF

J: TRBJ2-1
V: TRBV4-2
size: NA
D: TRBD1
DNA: TGTGCCAGCAGCTTTGGACAGGGAGATGAGCAGTTCTTC
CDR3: CASSFGQGDEQFF

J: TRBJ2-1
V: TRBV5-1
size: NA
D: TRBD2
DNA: TGCGCCAGTTTTAGCGGGGGAGGTACCTACAATGAGCAGTTCTTC
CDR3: CASFSGGGTYNEQFF

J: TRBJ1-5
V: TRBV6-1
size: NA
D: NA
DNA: TGTGCCAGCAGTGTTGAGAGTTCCCAGCCCCAGCATTTT
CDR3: CASSVESSQPQHF

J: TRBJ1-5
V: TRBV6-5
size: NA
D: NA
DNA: TGTGCCAGCAGTTACTCGAACCGGAATCAGCCCCAGCATTTT
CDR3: CASSYSNRNQPQHF

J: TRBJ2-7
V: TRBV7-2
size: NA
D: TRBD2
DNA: TGTGCCAGCAGCTCAACAAAGCGGGGGGGCCGCTACGAGCAGTACTTC
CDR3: CASSSTKRGGRYEQYF

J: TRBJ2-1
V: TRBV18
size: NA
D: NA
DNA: TGTGCCAGCTCACCGTCCAGCTCCTACAATGAGCAGTTCTTC
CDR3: CASSPSSSYNEQFF

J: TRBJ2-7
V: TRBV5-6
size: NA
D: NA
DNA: TGTGCCAGCAGCTTGTCTAGCGCAGGATACGAGCAGTACTTC
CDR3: CASSLSSAGYEQYF